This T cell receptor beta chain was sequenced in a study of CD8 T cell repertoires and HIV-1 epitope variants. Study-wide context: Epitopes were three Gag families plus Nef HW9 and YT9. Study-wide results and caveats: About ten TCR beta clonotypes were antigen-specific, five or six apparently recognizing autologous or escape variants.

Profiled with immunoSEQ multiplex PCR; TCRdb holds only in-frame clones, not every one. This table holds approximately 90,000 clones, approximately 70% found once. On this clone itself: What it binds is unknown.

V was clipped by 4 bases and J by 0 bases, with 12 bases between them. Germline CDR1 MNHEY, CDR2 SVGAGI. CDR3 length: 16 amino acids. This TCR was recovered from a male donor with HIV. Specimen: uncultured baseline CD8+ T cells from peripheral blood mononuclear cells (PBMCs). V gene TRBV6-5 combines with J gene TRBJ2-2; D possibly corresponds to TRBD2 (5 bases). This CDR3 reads CASSSERQANTGELFF. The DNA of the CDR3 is TGTGCCAGCAGTTCCGAGCGGCAAGCGAACACCGGGGAGCTGTTTTTT.